A selection of T cell receptor beta chains follows, all from one sample in a study of shared clonotypes between healthy human individuals. Sequencing used immunoSEQ multiplex PCR; TCRdb keeps in-frame clones, though not all of them. The repertoire includes roughly 2 million clones, under 97% of them detected once, and less than 0.15% sits in the top ten. Sequenced: naive CD4+ T cells sorted from blood. These receptors came from a man younger than 30 in good health. The CDR3 runs from the conserved cysteine through the conserved F or W. A D gene is named only where the DNA matches it firmly. The size field is filled for only some rows; it gives once, few, many or a size class.

abundance,v_gene,d_gene,j_gene,CDR3nt,CDR3aa
once,TRBV6-1,.,TRBJ1-1,TGTGCCAGCAGTATCCAGACGAACACTGAAGCTTTCTTT,CASSIQTNTEAFF
.,TRBV6-5,.,TRBJ1-4,TGTGCCAGCAAAAGGGGGGATAAACTGTTTTTT,CASKRGDKLFF
.,TRBV7-7,.,TRBJ2-2,TGTGCTAGCAGCTCCGGGACGTTCGGGGAGCTGTTTTTT,CASSSGTFGELFF
.,TRBV19,TRBD2,TRBJ2-1,TGTGCCAGTAGTAAAAGGAGCGGGGCTAGCGGAAACAATGAGCAGTTCTTC,CASSKRSGASGNNEQFF
.,TRBV5-1,TRBD2,TRBJ2-4,TGCGCCAGCAGCTTGGAAGGGGAGGGAACCAAAAACATTCAGTACTTC,CASSLEGEGTKNIQYF
.,TRBV7-7,.,TRBJ2-5,TGTGCTAGCAGCTCCAGGGCAAGACCAGAGACCCAGTACTTC,CASSSRARPETQYF
few,TRBV10-3,TRBD1,TRBJ1-5,TGTGCCATCAGTGGGACAGGGGATCAGCCCCAGCATTTT,CAISGTGDQPQHF
.,TRBV5-6,TRBD2,TRBJ2-7,TGTGCCAGCAGCCGGGGGACTAGCGGGATGTACGAGCAGTACTTC,CASSRGTSGMYEQYF
.,TRBV2,TRBD1,TRBJ1-3,TGTGCCAGCAGTGGGACAGGGGCGAGTTCCGGAAACACCATATATTTT,CASSGTGASSGNTIYF
.,TRBV6-1,.,TRBJ2-7,TGTGCCAGCAGTCTCCGGGGCGATGAGCAGTACTTC,CASSLRGDEQYF
.,TRBV6-5,.,TRBJ2-7,TGTGCCAGCAGTTACGGGCAGTTATACGAGCAGTACTTC,CASSYGQLYEQYF
once,TRBV6-1,.,TRBJ1-5,TGTGCCAGCAGTGGTAGCCGGGGCCAGCCCCAGCATTTT,CASSGSRGQPQHF
.,TRBV30,.,TRBJ1-2,TGTGCCTGGAGTGTACCTGGCCCACCCTATGGCTACACCTTC,CAWSVPGPPYGYTF
.,TRBV25-1,.,TRBJ1-1,TGTGCCAGCAGTGAATACCGGGGGACGAACACTGAAGCTTTCTTT,CASSEYRGTNTEAFF
.,TRBV4-1,.,TRBJ2-5,TGCGCCAGCAGCCAAGAGAAACCGTGGGCGAGGGGAGAGACCCAGTACTTC,CASSQEKPWARGETQYF
.,TRBV11-2,.,TRBJ2-7,TGTGCCAGCAGGCGGGACCTCCAATACGAGCAGTACTTC,CASRRDLQYEQYF
once,TRBV5-1,.,TRBJ2-5,TGCGCCAGCAGCTTGAGGCTACGAGAGACCCAGTACTTC,CASSLRLRETQYF
.,TRBV18,.,TRBJ2-2,TGTGCCAGCTCACCACCGAGCAGCGTGGCCGGGGAGCTGTTTTTT,CASSPPSSVAGELFF
.,TRBV6-5,.,TRBJ1-2,TGTGCCAGCAGCGTTCACAGGGCGAATGGCTACACCTTC,CASSVHRANGYTF
.,TRBV6-5,.,TRBJ2-7,TGTGCCAGCAGTTACTCGACCGCGTCGTGGGTATACGAGCAGTACTTC,CASSYSTASWVYEQYF
.,TRBV29-1,.,TRBJ1-1,TGCAGCGTTGTACGGGTAATGAACACTGAAGCTTTCTTT,CSVVRVMNTEAFF
.,TRBV11-3,.,TRBJ2-1,TGTGCCAGCAGCCCTGGGGGGAATGAGCAGTTCTTC,CASSPGGNEQFF
.,TRBV7-7,TRBD1,TRBJ2-7,TGTGCTAGCAGCCCAAAGGGTGACAGGGTTGGATCCTACGAGCAGTACTTC,CASSPKGDRVGSYEQYF
once,TRBV29-1,TRBD1,TRBJ1-1,TGCAGCGTTGATCTGACAGGGGTGGGCACTGAAGCTTTCTTT,CSVDLTGVGTEAFF
once,TRBV5-5,.,TRBJ2-3,TGTGCCAGCAGCGTCGGACAGCTCACAGATACGCAGTATTTT,CASSVGQLTDTQYF
.,TRBV11-2,TRBD2,TRBJ2-7,TGTGCCAGCAGCTCGGGACTAGCGCAAGAGCAGTACTTC,CASSSGLAQEQYF
.,TRBV27,TRBD1,TRBJ2-1,TGTGCCAGCAGTTTACCGGGACAGGGAGAGGGTGAGCAGTTCTTC,CASSLPGQGEGEQFF
.,TRBV7-8,.,TRBJ2-7,TGTGCCAGCAGCTTAGTATTCTCCGGATTAGGGGGTTACGAGCAGTACTTC,CASSLVFSGLGGYEQYF
.,TRBV5-1,TRBD2,TRBJ2-3,TGCGCCAGCAGGTTCAGCGGGACCACTAGCACAGATACGCAGTATTTT,CASRFSGTTSTDTQYF
.,TRBV6-1,TRBD2,TRBJ2-2,TGTGCCAGCAGTGAAGTCAGCGGGGGGAACACCGGGGAGCTGTTTTTT,CASSEVSGGNTGELFF
.,TRBV7-8,TRBD2,TRBJ2-7,TGTGCCAGCAGCCGGAAGGGACTAGCGGGACTTCTTGAACCCTACGAGCAGTACTTC,CASSRKGLAGLLEPYEQYF
.,TRBV18,.,TRBJ2-1,TGTGCCAGCTCAGCGGGACTGGGGAGTAATGAGCAGTTCTTC,CASSAGLGSNEQFF
.,TRBV4-3,TRBD1,TRBJ2-7,TGCGCCAGCAGCCAAGAGTTAGGGACAGCCGCCCCCTACGAGCAGTACTTC,CASSQELGTAAPYEQYF
.,TRBV30,.,TRBJ1-1,TGTGCCTGGAGGGTCACCGGGACACCGAACACTGAAGCTTTCTTT,CAWRVTGTPNTEAFF
.,TRBV30,.,TRBJ1-3,TGTGCCTGGAGTAGAAGACGGTCTGGAAACACCATATATTTT,CAWSRRRSGNTIYF
.,TRBV13,.,TRBJ2-5,TGTGCCAGCAGCCCGCCCAGGGGAGAGACCCAGTACTTC,CASSPPRGETQYF